Reported below is one T cell receptor (beta chain). Its antigen is undetermined. The data are from a study of Tregs in tolerant kidney transplant recipients. CDR1 and CDR2 from the germline V gene are SEHNR and FQNEAQ (reference sequence). There are 18 residues in the CDR3. Between the trimmed V and J ends, which lost 5 bases and 2 bases, there was a span of 24 bases. Thawed PBMCs were FACS-sorted into unstimulated CD4+CD25+CD127- regulatory T cells, CD4+CD25- non-regulatory cells, CD4 and CD8 cells. Libraries were prepared by immunoSEQ multiplex PCR; TCRdb keeps only in-frame clonotypes and omits some of them. The repertoire consists of about 77,000 clones, with roughly 98% occurring once and the leading ten covering about 0.5%. Study-wide results and caveats: In tolerant patients, donor-specific Tregs outgrew total Tregs, suggesting antigen-driven expansion.

The sequence came from a human donor who received a combined kidney and bone marrow transplant. The rearrangement links TRBV7-9 to TRBJ2-5; maybe TRBD1 (6 bases). This sample comprised CD4+ T cells from blood, obtained before the transplant. CDR3 in DNA: TGTGCCAGCAGCCTCAATACCCCACAGGGCCCTAAGCAAGAGACCCAGTACTTC. This gives the protein CASSLNTPQGPKQETQYF.